This TCR beta chain was documented in a study of response to subunit inactivated influenza vaccine. Whole-study findings and limits: Authors suggested each seasonal influenza vaccination recruits few new T cells.

TCRdb re-analysed the RT-PCR reads in MiXCR, keeping a single row per CDR3 protein. The sample consists of under 950,000 distinct CDR3 sequences, 21% of them appearing once. Points on this clonotype: Its antigen is as yet unknown.

This CDR3 is 12 amino acids long. Germline-derived CDR1 and CDR2 are KGHDR and SFDVKD. The V gene lost 9 bases and the J gene lost 5 bases, with 10 bases spanning the gap. This TCR was sampled from a man aged 50 to 60 who received an inactivated influenza vaccine. This material consisted of PBMCs from blood, taken roughly 5 days after vaccination. The chain is built from TRBV24-1 and TRBJ2-1; a possible D gene is TRBD1 (6 bases). The CDR3 bases are TGTGCCACCGCGACAGGAAACAATGAGCAGTTCTTC. Protein product: CATATGNNEQFF.